These T cell receptor beta chains were read from a single sample in a study of blood T cell repertoires in COVID-19. Sequencing was performed with immunoSEQ multiplex PCR; in TCRdb, only in-frame clones are kept and a portion is missing. The profile shows 200,000 to 250,000 clones, 80% to 90% of them singletons. The sequenced sample consisted of PBMCs or T cells enriched from blood (not recorded which). The receptor set was obtained from a woman in her 30s with acute COVID-19. CDR3s include the opening cysteine and the closing phenylalanine or tryptophan. Fields, in order: CDR3 protein, J gene, V gene.

CASSERQGVRYEQYF	TRBJ2-7	TRBV25-1
CASRRDRNSPLHF	TRBJ1-6	TRBV7-2
CASSDAGLAGEQFF	TRBJ2-1	TRBV2
CAVTRGPDQPQHF	TRBJ1-5	TRBV10-3
CASGPLGQPPRNTEAFF	TRBJ1-1	TRBV27
CASSLADSDYGYTF	TRBJ1-2	TRBV5-1
CASSLERDSVYGYTF	TRBJ1-2	TRBV11-2
CASSKVCDSPNYGYTF	TRBJ1-2	TRBV21-1
CASSTRGANEKLFF	TRBJ1-4	TRBV5-1
CASSRTRQGYTF	TRBJ1-2	TRBV12-3/TRBV12-4
CASSTSRSPEETQYF	TRBJ2-5	TRBV18
CASSEMVDTGELFF	TRBJ2-2	TRBV2
CASSVLAGGPGGELFF	TRBJ2-2	TRBV6-1
CASSFTGNYGYTF	TRBJ1-2	TRBV5-8
CASSVGTGPYEQYF	TRBJ2-7	TRBV11-2